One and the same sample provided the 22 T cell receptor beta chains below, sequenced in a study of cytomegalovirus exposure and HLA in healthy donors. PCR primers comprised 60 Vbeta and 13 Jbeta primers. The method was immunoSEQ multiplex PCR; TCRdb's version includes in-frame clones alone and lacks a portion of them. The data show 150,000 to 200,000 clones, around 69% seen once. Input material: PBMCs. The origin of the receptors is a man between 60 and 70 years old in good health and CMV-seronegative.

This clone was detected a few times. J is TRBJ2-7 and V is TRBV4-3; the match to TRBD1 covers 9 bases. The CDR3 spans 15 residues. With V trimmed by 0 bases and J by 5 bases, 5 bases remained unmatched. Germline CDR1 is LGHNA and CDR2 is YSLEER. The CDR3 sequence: CASSQDGGQGDEQYF. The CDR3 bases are TGCGCCAGCAGCCAAGATGGGGGACAGGGAGACGAGCAGTACTTC.

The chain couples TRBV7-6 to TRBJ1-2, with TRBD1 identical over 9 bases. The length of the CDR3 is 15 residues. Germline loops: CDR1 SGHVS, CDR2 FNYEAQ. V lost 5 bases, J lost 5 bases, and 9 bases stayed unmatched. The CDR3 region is CASSLGDRVDYGYTF. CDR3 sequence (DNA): TGTGCCAGCAGCCTAGGGGACAGGGTGGATTATGGCTACACCTTC.

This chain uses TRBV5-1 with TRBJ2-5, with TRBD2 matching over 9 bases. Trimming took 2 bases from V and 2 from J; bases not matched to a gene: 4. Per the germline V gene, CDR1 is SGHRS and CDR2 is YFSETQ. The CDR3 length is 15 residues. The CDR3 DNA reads TGCGCCAGCAGCTTTAGCGGGGGCACACAAGAGACCCAGTACTTC. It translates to CASSFSGGTQETQYF.

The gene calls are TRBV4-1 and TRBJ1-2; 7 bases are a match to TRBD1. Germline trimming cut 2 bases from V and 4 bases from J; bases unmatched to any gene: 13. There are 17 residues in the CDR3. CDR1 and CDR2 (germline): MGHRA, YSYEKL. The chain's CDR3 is CASSQQEALKGAYGYTF. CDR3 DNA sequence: TGCGCCAGCAGCCAACAAGAAGCACTGAAGGGGGCCTATGGCTACACCTTC.

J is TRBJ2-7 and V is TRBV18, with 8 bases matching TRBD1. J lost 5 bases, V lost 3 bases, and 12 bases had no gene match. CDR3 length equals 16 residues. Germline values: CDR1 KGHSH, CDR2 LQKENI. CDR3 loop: CASSPESTRGRNEQYF. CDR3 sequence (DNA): TGTGCCAGCTCACCGGAATCAACCAGGGGGCGTAACGAGCAGTACTTC.

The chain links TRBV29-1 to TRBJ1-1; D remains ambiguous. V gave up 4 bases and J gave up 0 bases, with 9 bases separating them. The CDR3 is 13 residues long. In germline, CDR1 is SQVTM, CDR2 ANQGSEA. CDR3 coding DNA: TGCAGCGTTGTTGGCCCCTTGAACACTGAAGCTTTCTTT. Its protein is CSVVGPLNTEAFF.

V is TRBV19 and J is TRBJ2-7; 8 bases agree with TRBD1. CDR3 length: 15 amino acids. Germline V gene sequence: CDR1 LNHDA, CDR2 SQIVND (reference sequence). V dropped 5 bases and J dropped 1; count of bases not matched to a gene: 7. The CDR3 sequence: CASSRGQGLSYEQYF. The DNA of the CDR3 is TGTGCCAGTAGTCGCGGACAGGGCCTATCCTACGAGCAGTACTTC.

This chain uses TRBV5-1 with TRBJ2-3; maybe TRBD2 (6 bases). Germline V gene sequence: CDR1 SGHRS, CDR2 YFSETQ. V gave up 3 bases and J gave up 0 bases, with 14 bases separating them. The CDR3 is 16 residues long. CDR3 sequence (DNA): TGCGCCAGCAGCTGGGCCGGGGGACCCAGCACAGATACGCAGTATTTT. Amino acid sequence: CASSWAGGPSTDTQYF.

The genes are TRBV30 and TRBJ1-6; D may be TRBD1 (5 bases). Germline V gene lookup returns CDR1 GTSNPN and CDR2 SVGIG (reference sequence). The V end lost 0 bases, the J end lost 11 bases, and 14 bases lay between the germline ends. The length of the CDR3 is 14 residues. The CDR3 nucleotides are TGTGCCTGGAGTGTAAAAGGGGCTAGGACACCCCTCCACTTT. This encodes CAWSVKGARTPLHF.

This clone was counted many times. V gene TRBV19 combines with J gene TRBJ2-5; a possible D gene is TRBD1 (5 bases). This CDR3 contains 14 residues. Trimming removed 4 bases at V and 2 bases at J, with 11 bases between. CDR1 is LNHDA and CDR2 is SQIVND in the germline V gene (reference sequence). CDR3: CASSTLQAQETQYF. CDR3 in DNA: TGTGCCAGTAGTACCCTACAGGCTCAAGAGACCCAGTACTTC. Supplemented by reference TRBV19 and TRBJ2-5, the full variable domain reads DGGITQSPKYLFRKEGQNVTLSCEQNLNHDAMYWYRQDPGQGLRLIYYSQIVNDFQKGDIAEGYSVSREKKESFPLTVTSAQKNPTAFYLCASSTLQAQETQYFGPGTRLLVL.

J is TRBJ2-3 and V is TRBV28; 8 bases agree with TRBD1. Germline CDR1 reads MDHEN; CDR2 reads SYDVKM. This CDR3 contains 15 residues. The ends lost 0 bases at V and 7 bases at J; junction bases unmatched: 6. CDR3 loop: CASSLWQDRENTQYF. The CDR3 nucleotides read TGTGCCAGCAGTTTATGGCAGGACAGGGAAAATACGCAGTATTTT.

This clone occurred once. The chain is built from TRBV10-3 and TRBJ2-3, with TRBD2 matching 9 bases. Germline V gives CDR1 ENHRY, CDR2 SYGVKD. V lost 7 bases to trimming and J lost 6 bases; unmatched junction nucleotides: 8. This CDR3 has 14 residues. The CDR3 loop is CAITVAGASDTQYF. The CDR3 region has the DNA TGTGCCATCACGGTAGCGGGGGCCTCCGATACGCAGTATTTT.

CDR3 sequence reads: CASSPREGAKETQYF. The CDR3 nucleotides are TGTGCCAGCTCACCCCGGGAGGGGGCTAAAGAGACCCAGTACTTC. The V call is TRBV18, the J call TRBJ2-5; weak D call: TRBD2 (8 bases). Germline loops: CDR1 KGHSH, CDR2 LQKENI. Trimming took 3 bases from V and 3 from J, leaving 14 bases between them. The CDR3 spans 15 residues.

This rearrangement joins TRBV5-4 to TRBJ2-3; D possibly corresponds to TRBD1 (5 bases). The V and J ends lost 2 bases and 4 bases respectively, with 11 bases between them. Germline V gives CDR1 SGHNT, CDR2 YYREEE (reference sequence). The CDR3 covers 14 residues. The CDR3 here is CASSFWGGADTQYF. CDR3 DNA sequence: TGTGCCAGCAGCTTTTGGGGCGGAGCAGATACGCAGTATTTT.

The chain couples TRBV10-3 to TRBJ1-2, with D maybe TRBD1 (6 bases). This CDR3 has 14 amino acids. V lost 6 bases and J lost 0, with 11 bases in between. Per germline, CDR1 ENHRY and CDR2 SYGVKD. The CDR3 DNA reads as TGTGCCATCAGGGGGGACACCTCTAACTATGGCTACACCTTC. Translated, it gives CAIRGDTSNYGYTF.

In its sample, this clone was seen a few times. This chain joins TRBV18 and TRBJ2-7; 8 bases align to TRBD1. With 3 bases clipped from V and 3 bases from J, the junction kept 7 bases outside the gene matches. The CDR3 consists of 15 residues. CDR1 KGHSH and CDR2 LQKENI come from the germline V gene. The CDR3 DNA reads TGTGCCAGCTCACCGGACAGGGTTGCCCTCTACGAGCAGTACTTC. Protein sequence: CASSPDRVALYEQYF.

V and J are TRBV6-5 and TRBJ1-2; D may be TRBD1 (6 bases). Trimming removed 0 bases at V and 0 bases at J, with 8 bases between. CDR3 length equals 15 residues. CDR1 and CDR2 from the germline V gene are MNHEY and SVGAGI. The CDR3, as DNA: TGTGCCAGCAGTTACTCAGGGGGAGCTAACTATGGCTACACCTTC. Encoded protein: CASSYSGGANYGYTF.

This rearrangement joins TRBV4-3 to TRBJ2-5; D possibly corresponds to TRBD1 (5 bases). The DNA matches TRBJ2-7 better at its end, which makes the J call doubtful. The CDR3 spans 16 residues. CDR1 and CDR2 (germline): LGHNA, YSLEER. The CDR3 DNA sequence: TGCGCCAGCAGCCAGGTATGGCAGGGCAGCTCCTACGAGCAGTACTTC. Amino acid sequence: CASSQVWQGSSYEQYF.

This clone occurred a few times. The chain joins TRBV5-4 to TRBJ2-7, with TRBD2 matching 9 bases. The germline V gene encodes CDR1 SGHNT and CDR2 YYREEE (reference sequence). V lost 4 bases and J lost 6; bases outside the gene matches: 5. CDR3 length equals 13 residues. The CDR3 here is CASSVAGAREQYF. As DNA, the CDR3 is TGTGCCAGCAGCGTAGCGGGGGCTCGCGAGCAGTACTTC.

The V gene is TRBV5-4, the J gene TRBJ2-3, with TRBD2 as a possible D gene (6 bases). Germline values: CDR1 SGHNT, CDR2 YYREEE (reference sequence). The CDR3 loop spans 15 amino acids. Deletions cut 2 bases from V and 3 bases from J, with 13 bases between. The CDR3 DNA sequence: TGTGCCAGCAGCTTATATAGCGGATATACAGATACGCAGTATTTT. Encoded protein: CASSLYSGYTDTQYF.

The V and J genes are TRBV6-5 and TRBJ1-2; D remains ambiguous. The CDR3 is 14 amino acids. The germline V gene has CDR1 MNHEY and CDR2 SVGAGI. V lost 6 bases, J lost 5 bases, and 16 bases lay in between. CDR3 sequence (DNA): TGTGCCAGCAGCTACCCCGGGAATCATTATGGCTACACCTTC. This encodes CASSYPGNHYGYTF.

CDR3 loop: CASSLGLAGGTDTQYF. The CDR3 nucleotides are TGTGCCAGCAGCCTGGGACTAGCGGGGGGCACAGATACGCAGTATTTT. The chain carries TRBV5-6 and TRBJ2-3; 14 bases fit TRBD2. The V and J ends lost 4 bases and 1 base, in that order; junction bases with no gene match: 2. The CDR3 has 16 residues. In germline, CDR1 is SGHDT, CDR2 YYEEEE.